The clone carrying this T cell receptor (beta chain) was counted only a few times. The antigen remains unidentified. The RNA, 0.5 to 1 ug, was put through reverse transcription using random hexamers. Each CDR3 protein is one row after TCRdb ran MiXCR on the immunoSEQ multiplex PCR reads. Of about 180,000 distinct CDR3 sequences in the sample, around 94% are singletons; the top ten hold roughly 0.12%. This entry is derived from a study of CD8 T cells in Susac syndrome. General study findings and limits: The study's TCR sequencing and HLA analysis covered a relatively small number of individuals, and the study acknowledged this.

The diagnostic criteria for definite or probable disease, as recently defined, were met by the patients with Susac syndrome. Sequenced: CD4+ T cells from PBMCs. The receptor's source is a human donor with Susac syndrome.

The CDR3 protein is CSVEFGGEQYF. CDR3 nucleotides: TGCAGCGTTGAGTTTGGCGGGGAGCAGTACTTC. The chain is built from TRBV29-1 and TRBJ2-7; a possible D gene is TRBD2 (5 bases). Between the trimmed V and J ends, which lost 3 bases and 7 bases, there was a span of 10 bases. This CDR3 has 11 amino acids. Germline CDR1 reads SQVTM; CDR2 reads ANQGSEA.